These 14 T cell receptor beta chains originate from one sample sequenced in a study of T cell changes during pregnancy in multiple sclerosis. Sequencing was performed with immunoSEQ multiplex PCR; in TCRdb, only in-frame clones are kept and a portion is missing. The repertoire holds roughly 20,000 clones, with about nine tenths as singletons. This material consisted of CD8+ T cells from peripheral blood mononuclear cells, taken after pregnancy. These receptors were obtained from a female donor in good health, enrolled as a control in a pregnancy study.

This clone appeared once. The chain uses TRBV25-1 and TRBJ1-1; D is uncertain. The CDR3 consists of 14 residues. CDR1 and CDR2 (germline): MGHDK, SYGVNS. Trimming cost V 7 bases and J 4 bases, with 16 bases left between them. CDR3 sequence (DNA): TGTGCCAGCACCGAGAGGGAGCGGGGCACTGAAGCTTTCTTT. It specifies CASTERERGTEAFF.

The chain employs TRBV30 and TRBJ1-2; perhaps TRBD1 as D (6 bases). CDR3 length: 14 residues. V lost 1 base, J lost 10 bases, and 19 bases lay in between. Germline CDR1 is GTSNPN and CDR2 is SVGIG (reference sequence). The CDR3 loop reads CAWSGLNRVDDYTF. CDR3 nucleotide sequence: TGTGCCTGGAGTGGTCTGAACAGGGTAGATGACTACACCTTC.

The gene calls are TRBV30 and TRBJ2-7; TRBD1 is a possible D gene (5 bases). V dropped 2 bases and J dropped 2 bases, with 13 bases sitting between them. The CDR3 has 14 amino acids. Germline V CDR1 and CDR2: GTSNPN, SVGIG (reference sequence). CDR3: CAWSFGRGPYEQYF. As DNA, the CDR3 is TGTGCCTGGAGTTTCGGAAGGGGCCCCTACGAGCAGTACTTC.

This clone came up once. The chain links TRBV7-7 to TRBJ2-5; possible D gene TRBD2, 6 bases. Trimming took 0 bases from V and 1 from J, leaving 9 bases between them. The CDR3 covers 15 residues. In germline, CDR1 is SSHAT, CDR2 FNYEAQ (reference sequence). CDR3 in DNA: TGTGCCAGCAGCTTAGCGGGGGGAATCCAAGAGACCCAGTACTTC. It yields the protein CASSLAGGIQETQYF.

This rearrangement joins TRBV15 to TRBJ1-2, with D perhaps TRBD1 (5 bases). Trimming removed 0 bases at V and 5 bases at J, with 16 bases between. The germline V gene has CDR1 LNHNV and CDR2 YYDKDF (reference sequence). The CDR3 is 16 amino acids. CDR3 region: CATSRDSGGDRYGYTF. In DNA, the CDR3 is TGTGCCACCAGCAGAGATTCTGGGGGGGATCGTTATGGCTACACCTTC.

This chain's CDR3 is CASSQGNGGAYEQYF. The DNA of the CDR3 is TGCGCCAGCAGCCAAGGGAATGGCGGAGCCTACGAGCAGTACTTC. The V call is TRBV4-3, the J call TRBJ2-7; D is ambiguous. With 1 base removed from V and 2 bases from J, the gap between germline ends came to 12 bases. CDR3 length equals 15 residues. CDR1 LGHNA and CDR2 YSLEER come from the germline V gene.

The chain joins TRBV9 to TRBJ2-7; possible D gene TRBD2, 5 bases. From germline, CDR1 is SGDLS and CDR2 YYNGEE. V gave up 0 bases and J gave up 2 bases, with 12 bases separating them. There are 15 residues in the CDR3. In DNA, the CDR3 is TGTGCCAGCAGCGTAGGTTGGCAGCGGACCTACGAGCAGTACTTC. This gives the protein CASSVGWQRTYEQYF.

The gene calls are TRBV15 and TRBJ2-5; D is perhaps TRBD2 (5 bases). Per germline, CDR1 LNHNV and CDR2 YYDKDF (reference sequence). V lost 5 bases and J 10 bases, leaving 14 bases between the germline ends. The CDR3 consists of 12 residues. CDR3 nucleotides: TGTGCCACCAGCGAAGGTAGCGCGTACCAGTACTTC. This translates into CATSEGSAYQYF.

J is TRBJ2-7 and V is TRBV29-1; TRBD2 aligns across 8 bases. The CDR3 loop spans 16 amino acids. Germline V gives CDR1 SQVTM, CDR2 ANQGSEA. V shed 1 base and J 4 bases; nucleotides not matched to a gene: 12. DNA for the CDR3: TGCAGCGTTGAAGTAGATGGGGCGGGGGGCGGATACGAGCAGTACTTC. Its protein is CSVEVDGAGGGYEQYF.

CDR3 sequence (DNA): TGTGCCAGTAGTATCTGGACAGGGGTGGATCAGCCCCAGCATTTT. Amino acids: CASSIWTGVDQPQHF. This chain connects TRBV19 to TRBJ1-5, with 9 bases matching TRBD1. The CDR3 is made up of 15 amino acids. V shed 3 bases and J 5 bases; nucleotides not matched to a gene: 5. The germline CDR1 and CDR2 sequences are LNHDA and SQIVND (reference sequence). Together with reference TRBV19 and TRBJ1-5, the CDR3 gives the full variable domain: DGGITQSPKYLFRKEGQNVTLSCEQNLNHDAMYWYRQDPGQGLRLIYYSQIVNDFQKGDIAEGYSVSREKKESFPLTVTSAQKNPTAFYLCASSIWTGVDQPQHFGDGTRLSIL.

CDR3 coding DNA: TGTGCCACCAGCGGATCTCCAACAGGGTCCTACGAGCAGTACTTC. Protein product: CATSGSPTGSYEQYF. The rearrangement joins TRBV15 to TRBJ2-7; a possible D gene is TRBD1 (6 bases). The CDR3 sequence is 15 residues long. Germline CDR1 LNHNV, CDR2 YYDKDF (reference sequence). V gave up 5 bases and J gave up 1 base, with 15 bases separating them.

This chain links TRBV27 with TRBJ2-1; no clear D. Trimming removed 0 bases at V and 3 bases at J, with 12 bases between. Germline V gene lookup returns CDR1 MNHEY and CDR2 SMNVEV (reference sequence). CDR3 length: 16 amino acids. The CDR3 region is CASSLSIQTYYNEQFF. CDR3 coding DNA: TGTGCCAGCAGTTTATCGATCCAGACTTACTACAATGAGCAGTTCTTC.

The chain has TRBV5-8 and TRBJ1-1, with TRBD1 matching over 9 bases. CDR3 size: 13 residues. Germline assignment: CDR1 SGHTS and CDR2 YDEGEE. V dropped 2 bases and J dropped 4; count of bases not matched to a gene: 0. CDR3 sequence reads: CASSLQGATEAFF. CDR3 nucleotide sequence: TGTGCCAGCAGCTTACAGGGGGCCACTGAAGCTTTCTTT.

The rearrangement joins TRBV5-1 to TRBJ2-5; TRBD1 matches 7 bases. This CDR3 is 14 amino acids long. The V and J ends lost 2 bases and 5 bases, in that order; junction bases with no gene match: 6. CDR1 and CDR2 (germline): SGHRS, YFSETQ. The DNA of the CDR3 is TGCGCCAGCAGCTTCGAGGGGGCTCGGGAGACCCAGTACTTC. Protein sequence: CASSFEGARETQYF.